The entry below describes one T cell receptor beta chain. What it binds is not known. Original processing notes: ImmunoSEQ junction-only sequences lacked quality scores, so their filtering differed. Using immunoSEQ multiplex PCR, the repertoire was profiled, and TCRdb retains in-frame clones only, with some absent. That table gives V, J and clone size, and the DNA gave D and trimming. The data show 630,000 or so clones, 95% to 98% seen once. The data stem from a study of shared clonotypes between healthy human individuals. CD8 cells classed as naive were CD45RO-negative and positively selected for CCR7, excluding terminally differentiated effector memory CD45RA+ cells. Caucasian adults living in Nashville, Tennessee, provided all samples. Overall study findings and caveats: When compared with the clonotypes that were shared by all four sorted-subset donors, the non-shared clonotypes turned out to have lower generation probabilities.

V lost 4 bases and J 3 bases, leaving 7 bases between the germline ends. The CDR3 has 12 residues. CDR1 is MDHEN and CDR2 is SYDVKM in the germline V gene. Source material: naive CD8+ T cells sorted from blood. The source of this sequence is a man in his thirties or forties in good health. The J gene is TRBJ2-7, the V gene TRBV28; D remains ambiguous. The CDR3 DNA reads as TGTGCCAGCAGTTGGGAAGACTACGAGCAGTACTTC. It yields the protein CASSWEDYEQYF.